This TCR beta chain was recovered during a study of beta chain features in type 1 diabetes. Background on the study: Analysis included under 120,000,000 sorted cells drawn from all samples.

The isolated RNA, all of it, was reverse transcribed, so expressed TCRB transcripts were what got sequenced. Repertoires were generated with immunoSEQ multiplex PCR, while TCRdb's copy carries only in-frame clones and drops some. The sample has about 360,000 clones; 10% to 15% are singletons. CDR1 and CDR2 from the germline V gene are LGHNA and YNFKEQ. The germline V and J ends were trimmed by 4 bases and 2 bases, with 13 bases remaining between them. The CDR3 totals 15 residues. The J gene is TRBJ2-3, the V gene TRBV4-2; TRBD2 might be the D (5 bases). The sequence was obtained from a man aged 18 to 29 in good health. Sequencing was carried out using naive CD4+ T cells from blood. The CDR3 coding sequence is TGTGCCAGCAGCCCCGAGGGCGGAATCACAGATACGCAGTATTTT. Translated, it gives CASSPEGGITDTQYF.